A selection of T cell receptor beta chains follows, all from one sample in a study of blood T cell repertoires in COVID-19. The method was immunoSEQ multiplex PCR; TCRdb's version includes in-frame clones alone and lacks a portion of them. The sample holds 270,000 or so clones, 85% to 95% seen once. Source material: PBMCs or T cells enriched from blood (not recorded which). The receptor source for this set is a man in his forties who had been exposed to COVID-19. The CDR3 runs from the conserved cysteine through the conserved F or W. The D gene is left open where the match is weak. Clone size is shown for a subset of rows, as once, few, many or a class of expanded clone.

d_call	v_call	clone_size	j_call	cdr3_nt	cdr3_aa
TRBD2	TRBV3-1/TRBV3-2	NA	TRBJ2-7	TGTGCCAGCAGCTTGGGGGGGGAGCAGTACTTC	CASSLGGEQYF
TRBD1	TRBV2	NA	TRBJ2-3	TGTGCCAGCAGGGCAGGGGGCTCGGGCACAGATACGCAGTATTTT	CASRAGGSGTDTQYF
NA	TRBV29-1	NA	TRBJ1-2	TGCAGCGTTGGGACCGGAGGGATCCCGTATGGCTACACCTTC	CSVGTGGIPYGYTF
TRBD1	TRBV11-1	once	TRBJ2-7	TGTGCCAGCAGCTTAGCGACAGGGGTGACCTACGAGCAGTACTTC	CASSLATGVTYEQYF
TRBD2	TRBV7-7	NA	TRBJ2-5	TGTGCTAGCAGCTTAGCGGGGACTACCCAAGAGACCCAGTACTTC	CASSLAGTTQETQYF
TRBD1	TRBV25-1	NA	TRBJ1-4	TGTGCCAGCAGTGGACAGGGACGGCGTGAAAAACTGTTTTTT	CASSGQGRREKLFF
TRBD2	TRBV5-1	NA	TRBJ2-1	TGCGCCAGCAGCTTAGGACTAGCGGGATACAATGAGCAGTTCTTC	CASSLGLAGYNEQFF
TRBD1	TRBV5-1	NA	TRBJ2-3	TGCGCCAGCAGCTTGGAACAGGGGGCAAGGGCAGATACGCAGTATTTT	CASSLEQGARADTQYF
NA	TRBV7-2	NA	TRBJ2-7	TGTGCCAGCAGCCCACGAGGCAGTACCTACGAGCAGTACTTC	CASSPRGSTYEQYF
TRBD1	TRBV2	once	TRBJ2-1	TGTGCCAGCACCTCCCGAGGGGGCCACAATGAGCAGTTCTTC	CASTSRGGHNEQFF
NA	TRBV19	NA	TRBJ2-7	TGTGCCACCTCTCCCGGGGTCTACGAGCAGTACTTC	CATSPGVYEQYF
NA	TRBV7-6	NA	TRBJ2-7	TGTGCCAGCAGCGAAGGCCTAGCGCGCGAGCAGTACTTC	CASSEGLAREQYF
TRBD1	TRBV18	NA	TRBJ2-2	TGTGCCAGCTCACCAGCTGTGTTCTCCCAGGGGGCAAACACCGGGGAGCTGTTTTTT	CASSPAVFSQGANTGELFF
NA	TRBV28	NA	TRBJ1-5	TGTGCCAGCAGTTTTGCGGCCATCAATCAGCCCCAGCATTTT	CASSFAAINQPQHF
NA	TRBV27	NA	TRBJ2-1	TGTGCCAGCAGCGAAAGTTTTATACGGAATGAGCAGTTCTTC	CASSESFIRNEQFF
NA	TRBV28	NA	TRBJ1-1	TGTGCCAGCAGTCCCCCGGGTCCCCTAACTGAAGCTTTCTTT	CASSPPGPLTEAFF
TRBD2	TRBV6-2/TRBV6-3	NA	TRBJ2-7	TGTGCCAGCAGTCCCCCCAGTGGGAGGGGCTCCTACGAGCAGTACTTC	CASSPPSGRGSYEQYF
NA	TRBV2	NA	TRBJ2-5	TGTGCCAGCCAGGGTCCCCAAGAGACCCAGTACTTC	CASQGPQETQYF
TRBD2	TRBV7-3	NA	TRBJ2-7	TGTGCCAGCAGCTTAAATGGCGCGGGAGGGGGCGAGCAGTACTTC	CASSLNGAGGGEQYF
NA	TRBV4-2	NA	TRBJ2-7	TGTGCCAGCAGCCAAGATGGGAGCTCAGACGGTTACGAGCAGTACTTC	CASSQDGSSDGYEQYF
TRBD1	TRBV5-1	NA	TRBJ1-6	TGCGCCAGCAGCTTGTCAGGCAGGGGGAGGTCACCCCTCCACTTT	CASSLSGRGRSPLHF
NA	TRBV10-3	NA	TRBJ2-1	TGTGCCATTCAACAGGGTAGCTCCTACAATGAGCAGTTCTTC	CAIQQGSSYNEQFF
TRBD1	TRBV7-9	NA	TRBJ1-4	TGTGCCAGCAGCACCGAACAGGGGAATGAAAAACTGTTTTTT	CASSTEQGNEKLFF
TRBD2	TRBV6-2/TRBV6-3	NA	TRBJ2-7	TGTGCCAGCAGTTACCCCCCTAGCGGGAGTTCCGAGCAGTACTTC	CASSYPPSGSSEQYF
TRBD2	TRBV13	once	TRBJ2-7	TGTGCCAGCAGGAAGATAGCGGGAGGGTACGAGCAGTACTTC	CASRKIAGGYEQYF
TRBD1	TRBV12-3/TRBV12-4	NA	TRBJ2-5	TGTGCCAGCAGTTTGGGACAGGGGACCCAGTACTTC	CASSLGQGTQYF
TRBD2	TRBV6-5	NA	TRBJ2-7	TGTGCCAGCAGTTACAATTCGAACGGGAGGAATTACGAGCAGTACTTC	CASSYNSNGRNYEQYF
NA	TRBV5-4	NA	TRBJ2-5	TGTGCCAGCAGCTTGGACTATAGCCCGGGGACCCAGTACTTC	CASSLDYSPGTQYF
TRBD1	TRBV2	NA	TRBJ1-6	TGTGCCAGCAGTGAAAGCCAGGGGGCTTATAATTCACCCCTCCACTTT	CASSESQGAYNSPLHF